This T cell receptor beta chain was recovered during a study of T cell repertoires in cytomegalovirus infection (dated by TCRdb to between 2019 and 2020). Regarding the complete study: Peptide stimulations targeted recently identified HLA-C-restricted CMV epitopes, whose presentation resists viral immunomodulation, together with well-studied HLA-B-restricted epitopes. Because public TCR beta signatures pointed to carriage of CMV infection together with the matching HLA type, the HLA type of each donor mattered for the analysis. Results the study describes overall, beyond this receptor: The ex vivo response was dominated by HLA-C-restricted CMV-specific TCR beta clonotypes, which also provided the single most frequent clonotype in two of eight donors. Carriers of CMV infection plus the relevant HLA type were discriminated by the cumulative frequency of public TCR beta family members in the study cohort and in an independent approximately 400-donor cohort.

Instrument on record: Illumina HiSeq 1500. Clones were called with MiXCR by TCRdb after fastp trimmed the public reads at Q25, and only in-frame beta chains were retained. Rows with a matching CDR3 protein are joined into one entry that keeps the most common DNA and genes. The sample table lists about 51,000 distinct CDR3 sequences, roughly 20% of them with a count of one. The ten most abundant clones make up roughly 29% of the sample. What this sample's treatment or condition label stands for: in vitro stimulation with specific CMV peptide epitopes to enrich CMV-specific T cells. The sample holds a few counts of this clonotype. The specificity of this receptor is unknown. No base quality information exists; no much larger clone differs at one position. The CDR3, cysteine through phenylalanine, is 18 amino acids long. Only the CDR3 part of the read is kept: 54 bases, read in frame from the first base. The germline V gene sets CDR1 to SGHVS and CDR2 to FNYEAQ. V is pruned by 2 bases and J by 5 bases, leaving 13 bases of the junction without a gene match.

This clonotype was obtained from a human donor in good health (CMV status not recorded). Some clones in this sample may be carry-over from other donors' samples. This specimen consisted of CD8+ T cells from cultured PBMCs, obtained from culture after CMV antigen stimulation. The chain links TRBV7-6 with TRBJ2-5; 11 middle bases align to TRBD2. The sequence in DNA is TGTGCCAGCAGCTTACGAACTATCCCACTAGCGGGAGATGAGACCCAGTACTTC. This codes for CASSLRTIPLAGDETQYF.